This T cell receptor beta chain was observed in a study of T-cell reconstitution after alpha-beta-depleted transplantation in children. Overall study findings and caveats: As was reported, about two months after transplant, alpha-beta T cells came from several hundred expanded graft clones.

A few counts support this clonotype. What it binds is not known. The germline V gene has CDR1 MGHDK and CDR2 SYGVNS. This CDR3 contains 17 residues. The V and J ends lost 1 base and 4 bases respectively, with 16 bases between them. Unique molecular identifiers were used in preparing the TCRbeta library. TCRdb recomputed calls from the PCR reads with MiXCR, one row per CDR3 protein. The sample records fewer than 550,000 distinct CDR3 sequences, roughly an eighth being singletons. This sample comprised PBMCs, mostly from graft donor cells, obtained 180 days after TCRalphabeta/CD19-depleted stem cell transplant. The rearrangement joins TRBV25-1 to TRBJ2-2; a weak D match, TRBD2 (5 bases). This sequence originates from a female patient younger than 10 who had a stem cell transplant for aplastic anemia, so the T cells may come from the graft donor. CDR3 sequence reads: CASSELERRWGTGELFF. In nucleotides, the CDR3 is TGTGCCAGCAGTGAATTGGAGAGGAGGTGGGGCACCGGGGAGCTGTTTTTT.